This T cell receptor (beta chain) was recovered during a study of beta chain features in type 1 diabetes. Overall study: In all, some 110 million sorted cells from all samples were analyzed.

What was sequenced were expressed TCRB transcripts, since all of the isolated RNA had been reverse transcribed. Generated by immunoSEQ multiplex PCR, the TCRdb table keeps only in-frame clones and is missing some. The sample records 350,000 to 450,000 clones, around 12% being singletons. CDR3 length: 15 amino acids. CDR1 and CDR2 from the germline V gene are MNHNY and SVGAGI (reference sequence). V was cut by 5 bases and J by 4 bases, with 15 bases left in between. Isolation of CD4+ naive, central memory, regulatory and stem cell-like memory cells was achieved by sorting via CD45RO/CCR7/CD25/CD127/CD95/CD27. Study-wide points: Shortening of TCRB CDR3s, moderate but significant, appeared in all four CD4+ subsets of Type 1 diabetes patients. Naive, central memory and Treg TCRB repertoires appeared more alike in patients than in healthy donors. PCR, the amplification step, might favor shorter templates, equally in patients and controls.

As to this clone: Antigen: not known.

The rearrangement links TRBV6-6 to TRBJ2-1; D is uncertain. Sample: naive CD4+ T cells from blood. The sequence derives from a woman aged 18-29 years with type 1 diabetes. The CDR3 loop reads CASSTGGAGYNEQFF. CDR3 coding DNA: TGTGCCAGCAGTACCGGCGGAGCCGGGTACAATGAGCAGTTCTTC.